Listed here are 22 T cell receptor beta chains from one sample, sequenced in a study of blood T cell repertoires in COVID-19. Only in-frame clones appear in the TCRdb table, and some are missing; sequencing was by immunoSEQ multiplex PCR. The sample holds about 270,000 clones, around nine tenths seen once. Sequencing was carried out using PBMCs or T cells enriched from blood (not recorded which). Receptor source: a woman aged 18-29 years who had recovered from COVID-19.

The chain joins TRBV18 to TRBJ2-2; TRBD2 might be the D (5 bases). Germline V CDR1 and CDR2: KGHSH, LQKENI. This CDR3 region has 14 residues. Trimming pared 4 bases from V and 7 bases from J, leaving 13 bases between. CDR3 protein: CASSLRTEYGELFF. The CDR3 nucleotides are TGTGCCAGCTCACTCAGGACTGAATACGGGGAGCTGTTTTTT.

The chain links TRBV28 to TRBJ1-3; D may be TRBD1 (5 bases). The CDR3 consists of 13 residues. Trimming shortened V by 7 bases and J by 9 bases, and 16 bases separated the two germline ends. The germline V gene encodes CDR1 MDHEN and CDR2 SYDVKM. CDR3: CASTGQGVGTIYF. CDR3 nucleotides: TGTGCCAGCACCGGGCAGGGCGTTGGCACCATATATTTT. Complete variable domain (other parts from reference TRBV28 and TRBJ1-3): DVKVTQSSRYLVKRTGEKVFLECVQDMDHENMFWYRQDPGLGLRLIYFSYDVKMKEKGDIPEGYSVSREKKERFSLILESASTNQTSMYLCASTGQGVGTIYFGEGSWLTVV.

The CDR3 bases are TGTGCCAGTAGCCCCCTAGCGGCCTCCTACGAGCAGTACTTC. Translating gives CASSPLAASYEQYF. This chain uses TRBV19 with TRBJ2-7, with 7 bases matching TRBD2. The CDR3 is 14 residues long. J gave up 0 bases and V 6 bases, and 5 bases lay outside the gene matches. CDR1 and CDR2 from the germline V gene are LNHDA and SQIVND (reference sequence).

The chain links TRBV4-1 to TRBJ2-5, with 10 bases identical to TRBD1. Per the germline V gene, CDR1 is MGHRA and CDR2 is YSYEKL. V lost 3 bases and J lost 1; bases outside the gene matches: 5. The CDR3 extends over 16 amino acids. CDR3 region: CASSQWTGGFQETQYF. For the CDR3, the DNA is TGCGCCAGCAGCCAGTGGACAGGGGGGTTCCAAGAGACCCAGTACTTC.

The gene calls are TRBV19 and TRBJ1-2, with TRBD1 matching 9 bases. Germline trimming cut 11 bases from V and 6 bases from J; bases unmatched to any gene: 10. The CDR3 extends over 13 amino acids. CDR1 is LNHDA and CDR2 is SQIVND in the germline V gene (reference sequence). The CDR3 DNA is TGTGCCGGACAGGGGCAGGGGGGCGATGGCTACACCTTC. This sequence encodes CAGQGQGGDGYTF.

This clone has a single count. This chain joins TRBV5-6 and TRBJ1-1; D remains unclear. V shed 4 bases and J shed 1 base, with 8 bases lying between them. Looked up from germline, CDR1 is SGHDT and CDR2 is YYEEEE. The CDR3 has 13 amino acids. The CDR3 region is CASSRTANTEAFF. The CDR3 DNA sequence: TGTGCCAGCAGCCGAACAGCGAACACTGAAGCTTTCTTT.

V usage is TRBV7-2 and J usage is TRBJ2-3; TRBD2 agrees at 7 bases. V dropped 5 bases and J dropped 4; count of bases not matched to a gene: 12. Per the germline V gene, CDR1 is SGHTA and CDR2 is FQGNSA. The CDR3 is 16 amino acids. The CDR3 DNA reads as TGTGCCAGCAGCCGGACGGCTAGCGGTGTCGCAGATACGCAGTATTTT. Its protein is CASSRTASGVADTQYF. The complete variable domain, with remaining parts taken from reference TRBV7-2 and TRBJ2-3, reads GAGVSQSPSNKVTEKGKDVELRCDPISGHTALYWYRQSLGQGLEFLIYFQGNSAPDKSGLPSDRFSAERTGGSVSTLTIQRTQQEDSAVYLCASSRTASGVADTQYFGPGTRLTVL.

The gene calls are TRBV7-7 and TRBJ2-7; 9 bases agree with TRBD1. The V segment lost 5 bases and the J segment 5 bases; nucleotides outside the gene matches: 10. CDR1 is SSHAT, CDR2 FNYEAQ, per germline (reference sequence). This CDR3 is built from 15 residues. The CDR3 region is CASSPSGTGNNEQYF. The CDR3 DNA follows: TGTGCCAGCAGCCCGTCCGGGACAGGGAACAACGAGCAGTACTTC.

The CDR3 DNA follows: TGTGCCACCATGCGGACAGAGAGGGATGGCTACACCTTC. Translation: CATMRTERDGYTF. This sequence joins TRBV27 and TRBJ1-2; possibly TRBD1 for D (6 bases). The ends were cut back, 10 bases at V and 6 bases at J, with 18 bases in the middle. CDR3 length: 13 residues. Germline V gene lookup returns CDR1 MNHEY and CDR2 SMNVEV (reference sequence).

The chain combines TRBV7-9 with TRBJ2-1, with TRBD2 identical over 13 bases. The CDR3 length is 16 residues. Per the germline V gene, CDR1 is SEHNR and CDR2 is FQNEAQ (reference sequence). With 5 bases clipped from V and 8 bases from J, the junction kept 9 bases outside the gene matches. The CDR3 DNA is TGTGCCAGCAGCCCTACTAGCGGGAGGGCCTTAGATGAGCAGTTCTTC. It is translated as CASSPTSGRALDEQFF.

The CDR3 region has the DNA TGTGCCAGCAGCCCTTCCAGCCTTACTAGCGGGAATACAGATACGCAGTATTTT. Its translation is CASSPSSLTSGNTDTQYF. This chain links TRBV6-2 or TRBV6-3 with TRBJ2-3, with TRBD2 matching 10 bases. With V trimmed by 6 bases and J by 3 bases, 15 bases remained unmatched. The CDR3 is 18 residues long. The V gene's germline CDR1 is MNHEY and CDR2 SVGEGT.

A single count supports this clone. V and J are TRBV21-1 and TRBJ1-5; the table's D call, TRBD1, was not checked against the DNA. TRBV21-1 constitutes a pseudogene. CDR3 length equals 16 residues. This chain's CDR3 is CASSKAGRYLNQPQHF. The CDR3 bases are TGTGCCAGCAGCAAAGCGGGCAGGTACCTGAATCAGCCCCAGCATTTT.

V usage is TRBV30 and J usage is TRBJ2-7; D might be TRBD1 (5 bases). The CDR3 has 14 residues. The V gene lost 1 base and the J gene lost 2 bases, with 12 bases spanning the gap. In germline, CDR1 is GTSNPN, CDR2 SVGIG (reference sequence). For the CDR3, the DNA is TGTGCCTGGAGTGACAGGACATCCGCCTACGAGCAGTACTTC. The encoded protein is CAWSDRTSAYEQYF.

The chain has TRBV3-1 (or the pseudogene TRBV3-2) and TRBJ2-3; the match to TRBD2 covers 7 bases. Germline loops: CDR1 LGHDT, CDR2 YNNKEL (reference sequence). This CDR3 region has 16 residues. V shed 4 bases and J 0 bases; nucleotides not matched to a gene: 7. The CDR3 here is CASSPRLAASTDTQYF. CDR3 nucleotides: TGTGCCAGCAGCCCTCGACTAGCCGCTAGCACAGATACGCAGTATTTT.

The chain recombines TRBV19 with TRBJ2-7, with TRBD2 identical over 12 bases. The J segment lost 5 bases and the V segment lost 5 bases, leaving 10 bases of the junction unmatched. Germline CDR1 and CDR2: LNHDA and SQIVND (reference sequence). There are 16 residues in the CDR3. Here the CDR3 DNA reads TGTGCCAGTAGTCCTCGACTAGCGGGAGTCAGCCACGAGCAGTACTTC. Its protein product is CASSPRLAGVSHEQYF.

The CDR3 coding sequence is TGCGCCAGCAGTCGCGGGAGGGCCCACAATGAGCAGTTCTTC. Protein sequence: CASSRGRAHNEQFF. The chain is built from TRBV23-1 and TRBJ2-1; 9 bases fit TRBD2. TRBV23-1 is placed among ORFs of uncertain function. CDR3 length equals 14 residues. Losses at the gene ends were 4 bases for V and 5 bases for J; bases not matched to a gene: 3.

This rearrangement joins TRBV5-1 to TRBJ1-1; D gene ambiguous. Trimming left V 4 bases short and J 1 base short, with 8 bases between. Germline-derived CDR1 and CDR2 are SGHRS and YFSETQ. The CDR3 has 13 amino acids. In nucleotides, the CDR3 is TGCGCCAGCAGCGTGAGGTGGAACACTGAAGCTTTCTTT. It codes for CASSVRWNTEAFF.

This clone was recorded only once. The gene calls are TRBV6-5 and TRBJ1-2, with TRBD1 matching 8 bases. Looked up from germline, CDR1 is MNHEY and CDR2 is SVGAGI. The junction had 10 bases not matched to a gene; V was cut back by 6 bases and J by 7 bases. This CDR3 is 14 amino acids long. In DNA, the CDR3 is TGTGCCAGCAGGGAGGGACAGGAAACGCGTGGCTACACCTTC. Amino acid sequence: CASREGQETRGYTF.

This clone was observed a handful of times. The rearrangement joins TRBV5-6 to TRBJ2-5, with 9 nucleotides matching TRBD1. CDR1 and CDR2 (germline): SGHDT, YYEEEE. With 2 bases clipped from V and 0 bases from J, the junction kept 5 bases outside the gene matches. The length of the CDR3 is 16 residues. CDR3 DNA: TGTGCCAGCAGCTTTTCCACAGGGGGCTACCAAGAGACCCAGTACTTC. Translating gives CASSFSTGGYQETQYF.

This chain uses TRBV7-2 with TRBJ2-2, with D tentatively TRBD2 (6 bases). Trimming took off 1 base at V and 4 bases at J, with 13 bases between the two ends. This CDR3 contains 16 residues. Germline assignment: CDR1 SGHTA and CDR2 FQGNSA. The DNA of the CDR3 is TGTGCCAGCAGCTTAGTTGAGACTAGATTCACCGGGGAGCTGTTTTTT. It encodes CASSLVETRFTGELFF.

The chain is built from TRBV10-3 and TRBJ2-1, with D possibly being TRBD2 (5 bases). V lost 10 bases and J 5 bases, leaving 15 bases between the germline ends. Germline V gene sequence: CDR1 ENHRY, CDR2 SYGVKD. The CDR3 is made up of 13 amino acids. CDR3 sequence: CATYQDGDNEQFF. CDR3 coding DNA: TGTGCCACCTACCAAGACGGGGACAATGAGCAGTTCTTC.

V and J are TRBV29-1 and TRBJ2-7; D is possibly TRBD1 or TRBD2 (5 bases each). V was shortened by 7 bases and J by 3 bases, with 13 bases between the two germline ends. The CDR3 is 12 residues long. Per the germline V gene, CDR1 is SQVTM and CDR2 is ANQGSEA. Written as DNA, the CDR3 is TGCAGCGCGGACAACGAGGGCTACGAGCAGTACTTC. As protein: CSADNEGYEQYF.